Listed below are T cell receptor beta chains from one sample, sequenced in a study of blood T cell repertoires in COVID-19. TCRdb's table, derived via immunoSEQ multiplex PCR, lists solely in-frame clones and lacks some. This sample has 200,000 to 250,000 clones, with roughly 88% found just once. Sequenced input: PBMCs or T cells enriched from blood (not recorded which). The receptors were gathered from a woman between 40 and 50 years old with acute COVID-19. Each CDR3 is given with its conserved first and last residue. The D gene is left open where the match is weak. Size is stated for part of the rows, as once, few or many counts, or as a class when the clone is expanded.

j_gene: TRBJ1-1
v_gene: TRBV3-1/TRBV3-2
d_gene: TRBD1
abundance: once
CDR3aa: CASSQDRDRGRLFATEAFF
CDR3nt: TGTGCCAGCAGCCAAGATAGGGACAGGGGGCGATTATTTGCCACTGAAGCTTTCTTT

j_gene: TRBJ2-1
v_gene: TRBV18
d_gene: TRBD1
abundance: NA
CDR3aa: CASSPRQGAINEQFF
CDR3nt: TGTGCCAGCTCACCCCGGCAGGGGGCTATAAATGAGCAGTTCTTC

j_gene: TRBJ1-1
v_gene: TRBV5-1
d_gene: TRBD1
abundance: NA
CDR3aa: CASSYRGLDTEAFF
CDR3nt: TGCGCCAGCAGCTACAGGGGGCTGGACACTGAAGCTTTCTTT

j_gene: TRBJ2-6
v_gene: TRBV13
d_gene: TRBD2
abundance: NA
CDR3aa: CASRSGGGASGANVLTF
CDR3nt: TGTGCCAGCCGATCTGGCGGGGGGGCCAGTGGGGCCAACGTCCTGACTTTC

j_gene: TRBJ1-1
v_gene: TRBV6-1
d_gene: NA
abundance: NA
CDR3aa: CASSEGIAGHEAFF
CDR3nt: TGTGCCAGCAGTGAAGGGATTGCAGGGCATGAAGCTTTCTTT

j_gene: TRBJ1-2
v_gene: TRBV5-1
d_gene: TRBD1
abundance: few
CDR3aa: CASSGSGTGIRGYTF
CDR3nt: TGCGCCAGCAGCGGCTCCGGGACAGGGATACGAGGCTACACCTTC

j_gene: TRBJ1-5
v_gene: TRBV7-9
d_gene: NA
abundance: NA
CDR3aa: CASSGVGNQPQHF
CDR3nt: TGTGCCAGTTCAGGGGTCGGCAATCAGCCCCAGCATTTT

j_gene: TRBJ2-7
v_gene: TRBV4-3
d_gene: TRBD2
abundance: NA
CDR3aa: CASSPGTSGHYEQYF
CDR3nt: TGCGCCAGCAGCCCCGGGACTAGCGGACACTACGAGCAGTACTTC

j_gene: TRBJ2-3
v_gene: TRBV7-3
d_gene: NA
abundance: NA
CDR3aa: CASSLTPAGGTDTQYF
CDR3nt: TGTGCCAGCAGCTTAACGCCCGCAGGGGGCACAGATACGCAGTATTTT

j_gene: TRBJ1-4
v_gene: TRBV5-5
d_gene: TRBD1
abundance: once
CDR3aa: CASSSDRAVVATNEKLFF
CDR3nt: TGTGCCAGCAGCTCTGACAGGGCTGTGGTTGCAACTAATGAAAAACTGTTTTTT

j_gene: TRBJ2-1
v_gene: TRBV10-3
d_gene: NA
abundance: once
CDR3aa: CAISELGPDRLTYNEQFF
CDR3nt: TGTGCCATCAGTGAGTTGGGGCCAGACAGGCTAACCTACAATGAGCAGTTCTTC

j_gene: TRBJ1-2
v_gene: TRBV28
d_gene: TRBD1
abundance: NA
CDR3aa: CASSKLPTTGENDYGYTF
CDR3nt: TGTGCCAGCAGTAAACTGCCAACTACAGGGGAGAATGACTATGGCTACACCTTC

j_gene: TRBJ1-2
v_gene: TRBV18
d_gene: NA
abundance: NA
CDR3aa: CASSRPQGYYTF
CDR3nt: TGTGCCAGCTCACGCCCACAGGGTTACTACACCTTC

j_gene: TRBJ1-2
v_gene: TRBV6-5
d_gene: NA
abundance: NA
CDR3aa: CASTLVLSGYTF
CDR3nt: TGTGCCAGCACACTGGTGCTGTCCGGCTACACCTTC

j_gene: TRBJ2-7
v_gene: TRBV5-1
d_gene: TRBD1
abundance: NA
CDR3aa: CASSPDRGVEQYF
CDR3nt: TGCGCCAGCAGCCCGGACAGGGGAGTCGAGCAGTACTTC

j_gene: TRBJ1-5
v_gene: TRBV7-8
d_gene: NA
abundance: few
CDR3aa: CASSQRSIRNSNQPQHF
CDR3nt: TGTGCCAGCAGCCAGAGGTCCATCCGTAATAGCAATCAGCCCCAGCATTTT

j_gene: TRBJ2-5
v_gene: TRBV19
d_gene: TRBD1
abundance: NA
CDR3aa: CASSYPSGDRDRETQYF
CDR3nt: TGTGCCAGTAGTTACCCTTCCGGGGACAGGGATCGAGAGACCCAGTACTTC

j_gene: TRBJ1-2
v_gene: TRBV5-4
d_gene: TRBD1
abundance: NA
CDR3aa: CACTVRGPYGYTF
CDR3nt: TGTGCCTGTACCGTGAGGGGGCCTTATGGCTACACCTTC

j_gene: TRBJ1-2
v_gene: TRBV19
d_gene: TRBD1
abundance: NA
CDR3aa: CASTEYVDRAYGYTF
CDR3nt: TGTGCCAGTACCGAGTATGTTGACAGGGCCTATGGCTACACCTTC

j_gene: TRBJ1-2
v_gene: TRBV2
d_gene: NA
abundance: NA
CDR3aa: CASSGSGVYGYTF
CDR3nt: TGTGCCAGCAGTGGGTCAGGGGTTTACGGCTACACCTTC

j_gene: TRBJ1-1
v_gene: TRBV19
d_gene: NA
abundance: NA
CDR3aa: CASSVGGLTEAFF
CDR3nt: TGTGCCAGTAGTGTGGGGGGGCTCACTGAAGCTTTCTTT

j_gene: TRBJ2-7
v_gene: TRBV5-5
d_gene: NA
abundance: NA
CDR3aa: CASSLRSGLPYEQYF
CDR3nt: TGTGCCAGCAGCTTGCGTTCAGGGCTACCCTACGAGCAGTACTTC

j_gene: TRBJ2-3
v_gene: TRBV19
d_gene: TRBD1
abundance: NA
CDR3aa: CASRTGTGIFSSPTDTQYF
CDR3nt: TGTGCCAGTAGGACCGGGACAGGGATATTCTCCTCCCCCACAGATACGCAGTATTTT

j_gene: TRBJ2-1
v_gene: TRBV7-9
d_gene: TRBD2
abundance: NA
CDR3aa: CASSRWTSNFGNEQFF
CDR3nt: TGTGCCAGCAGCAGATGGACTAGCAATTTCGGGAATGAGCAGTTCTTC

j_gene: TRBJ1-6
v_gene: TRBV6-1
d_gene: TRBD1
abundance: NA
CDR3aa: CASSDLGQGHSPLHF
CDR3nt: TGTGCCAGCAGTGATCTGGGACAGGGGCATTCACCCCTCCACTTT

j_gene: TRBJ1-2
v_gene: TRBV7-3
d_gene: NA
abundance: NA
CDR3aa: CASSLYGGDYGYTF
CDR3nt: TGTGCCAGCTCTCTTTACGGGGGGGACTATGGCTACACCTTC

j_gene: TRBJ1-6
v_gene: TRBV5-5
d_gene: NA
abundance: NA
CDR3aa: CASSFVRDSSSPLHF
CDR3nt: TGTGCCAGCAGCTTTGTTCGGGATTCGAGTTCACCCCTCCACTTT

j_gene: TRBJ2-1
v_gene: TRBV4-3
d_gene: NA
abundance: NA
CDR3aa: CASSQGKMRRFNEQFF
CDR3nt: TGCGCCAGCAGCCAAGGAAAGATGAGGCGGTTCAATGAGCAGTTCTTC

j_gene: TRBJ1-1
v_gene: TRBV12-3/TRBV12-4
d_gene: NA
abundance: NA
CDR3aa: CASLQIGLAEAFF
CDR3nt: TGTGCCAGCCTCCAAATCGGGTTGGCTGAAGCTTTCTTT

j_gene: TRBJ1-3
v_gene: TRBV10-2
d_gene: NA
abundance: NA
CDR3aa: CASRTGTSGNTIYF
CDR3nt: TGCGCCAGCAGGACAGGTACCTCTGGAAACACCATATATTTT

j_gene: TRBJ1-1
v_gene: TRBV9
d_gene: TRBD1
abundance: NA
CDR3aa: CASSEGHRGDRTEAFF
CDR3nt: TGTGCCAGCAGCGAGGGACACAGGGGAGATCGCACTGAAGCTTTCTTT

j_gene: TRBJ1-5
v_gene: TRBV27
d_gene: NA
abundance: NA
CDR3aa: CASKSGNQPQHF
CDR3nt: TGTGCCAGCAAATCGGGAAATCAGCCCCAGCATTTT

j_gene: TRBJ2-2
v_gene: TRBV9
d_gene: TRBD1
abundance: NA
CDR3aa: CASSVGTGGGGELFF
CDR3nt: TGTGCCAGCAGCGTCGGGACAGGGGGCGGCGGGGAGCTGTTTTTT

j_gene: TRBJ1-1
v_gene: TRBV18
d_gene: NA
abundance: NA
CDR3aa: CASSPEQGHTEAFF
CDR3nt: TGTGCCAGCTCACCCGAACAGGGTCACACTGAAGCTTTCTTT

j_gene: TRBJ2-3
v_gene: TRBV27
d_gene: TRBD1
abundance: NA
CDR3aa: CASSSIKAGTGSPDTQYF
CDR3nt: TGTGCCAGCAGTTCAATCAAAGCCGGGACAGGGTCCCCAGATACGCAGTATTTT

j_gene: TRBJ2-5
v_gene: TRBV7-8
d_gene: NA
abundance: NA
CDR3aa: CASSPRGVQETQYF
CDR3nt: TGTGCCAGCAGCCCGCGAGGAGTCCAAGAGACCCAGTACTTC

j_gene: TRBJ1-1
v_gene: TRBV6-5
d_gene: TRBD1
abundance: NA
CDR3aa: CASSVVATGAEAFF
CDR3nt: TGTGCCAGCAGCGTCGTGGCGACAGGGGCTGAAGCTTTCTTT

j_gene: TRBJ1-4
v_gene: TRBV5-1
d_gene: NA
abundance: NA
CDR3aa: CASSFRDKSNEKLFF
CDR3nt: TGCGCCAGCAGCTTTCGGGACAAGTCGAATGAAAAACTGTTTTTT

j_gene: TRBJ2-1
v_gene: TRBV14
d_gene: TRBD1
abundance: NA
CDR3aa: CASSPGQSYNEQFF
CDR3nt: TGTGCCAGCAGCCCGGGACAGTCCTACAATGAGCAGTTCTTC

j_gene: TRBJ2-7
v_gene: TRBV6-5
d_gene: TRBD2
abundance: NA
CDR3aa: CASSYSAGGAYEQYF
CDR3nt: TGTGCCAGCAGTTACTCGGCGGGGGGGGCCTACGAGCAGTACTTC

j_gene: TRBJ1-3
v_gene: TRBV9
d_gene: NA
abundance: NA
CDR3aa: CASSVEEIGHSGNTIYF
CDR3nt: TGTGCCAGCAGCGTAGAGGAGATCGGACACTCTGGAAACACCATATATTTT

j_gene: TRBJ1-5
v_gene: TRBV6-5
d_gene: NA
abundance: once
CDR3aa: CASERVSNQPQHF
CDR3nt: TGTGCCAGCGAACGGGTTAGCAATCAGCCCCAGCATTTT